This T cell receptor (beta chain) derives from a study of blood T cell repertoires in COVID-19. Whole-study context: The United States, Italy and Spain supplied acute and convalescent COVID-19 samples. Nucleic acid was either cDNA or gDNA, and it came from T cells, B-cell-depleted T cells, or PBMCs.

Germline trimming cut 5 bases from V and 3 bases from J; bases unmatched to any gene: 7. Germline values: CDR1 MGHRA, CDR2 YSYEKL. This CDR3 has 16 residues. Recruited during active infection, patients (from Seattle) were subsequently followed longitudinally. This clone has a single count. Original handling: Amplified reference gene primers provided the basis for estimating nucleated cell counts. Measured with immunoSEQ multiplex PCR; TCRdb has only the in-frame clones, and not every one. V and J calls and clone size are copied from that table; D and trimming were computed from the DNA. The profile shows a few hundred thousand clones, roughly 88% of them singletons.

This sequence originates from a woman aged 65 to 85 with COVID-19, enrolled during active disease. Material for sequencing was peripheral blood. This sequence joins TRBV4-1 and TRBJ2-1, with 10 nucleotides matching TRBD2. CDR3 coding DNA: TGCGCCAGCAGCAATTCGCTAGCGGGAGTCTACAATGAGCAGTTCTTC. Translated, it gives CASSNSLAGVYNEQFF.